This TCR beta chain was captured by sequencing in a study of PD-L1 blockade in urothelial cancer. As for the study in general: Patients commenced intravenous atezolizumab, 1,200 mg every 3 weeks, in 2014. Blood was subjected to analysis at 3 weeks (second dose) and 6 weeks following treatment start.

This table comes from immunoSEQ multiplex PCR, and its TCRdb copy is limited to in-frame clones, with some not included. The data show approximately 110,000 clones, around 82% seen once. Patient sample counts ranged from 1 to 8, pretreatment and on-treatment. The CDR3 is made up of 15 amino acids. Germline values: CDR1 MDHEN, CDR2 SYDVKM. The J segment lost 7 bases and the V segment lost 6 bases, leaving 8 bases of the junction unmatched. This sequence was found in a man aged 45 to 65 with urothelial cancer. J is TRBJ2-2 and V is TRBV28; 10 bases agree with TRBD2. Here the sequenced sample was PBMCs, taken around atezolizumab (anti-PD-L1) treatment. The CDR3 DNA follows: TGTGCCAGCAGCCCCGGACTAGCGGCGGTCGGGGAGCTGTTTTTT. It is translated as CASSPGLAAVGELFF.